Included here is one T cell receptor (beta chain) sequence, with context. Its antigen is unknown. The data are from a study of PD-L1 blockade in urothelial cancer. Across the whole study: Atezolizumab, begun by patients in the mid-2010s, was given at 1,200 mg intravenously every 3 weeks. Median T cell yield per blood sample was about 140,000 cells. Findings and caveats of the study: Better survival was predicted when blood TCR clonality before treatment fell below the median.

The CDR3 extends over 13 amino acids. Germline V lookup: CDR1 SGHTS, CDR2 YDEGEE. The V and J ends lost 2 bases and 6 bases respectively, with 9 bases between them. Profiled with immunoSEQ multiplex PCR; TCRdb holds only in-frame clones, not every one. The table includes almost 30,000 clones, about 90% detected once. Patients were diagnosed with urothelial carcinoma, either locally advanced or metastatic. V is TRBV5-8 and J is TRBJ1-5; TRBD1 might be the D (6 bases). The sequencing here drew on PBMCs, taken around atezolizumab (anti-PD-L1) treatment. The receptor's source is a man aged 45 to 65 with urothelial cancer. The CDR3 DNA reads TGTGCCAGCAGCTTAAACAGGGTTCAGCCCCAGCATTTT. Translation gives CASSLNRVQPQHF.